This TCR beta chain emerged from a study of human versus mouse CDR3 diversity and MHC coevolution. Naive CD4 T cells were sorted as CD45RO-negative, CD62L-positive. Note on this clone: Its antigen remains unidentified.

Study-wide results and caveats: By iCHAO1, human TCR beta clonotypes numbered about 1.6 million, the most. Mice had fewer CDR3 deletions and insertions than humans on average. Clonal inequality was lowest in two of the three human donors.

Measured with immunoSEQ multiplex PCR; TCRdb has only the in-frame clones, and not every one. This sample yields roughly 80,000 clones, of which over 85% are seen a single time; 1.3% to 1.5% belongs to the top ten. The CDR3 length is 17 residues. J was trimmed by 6 bases and V by 2 bases; bases with no gene match: 12. CDR1 is SGHTA, CDR2 FQGNSA, per germline. This chain joins TRBV7-2 and TRBJ2-4; 8 positions agree with TRBD2. The sequence came from a person aged 30-69 years in good health. Sequenced material: naive CD4+ T cells from blood. Noted subset: CD45RO-negative CD62L-positive naive CD4 T cells. The CDR3 loop is CASSLIGVGRAANIQYF. CDR3 nucleotide sequence: TGTGCCAGCAGCTTAATAGGGGTCGGGAGGGCCGCAAACATTCAGTACTTC.